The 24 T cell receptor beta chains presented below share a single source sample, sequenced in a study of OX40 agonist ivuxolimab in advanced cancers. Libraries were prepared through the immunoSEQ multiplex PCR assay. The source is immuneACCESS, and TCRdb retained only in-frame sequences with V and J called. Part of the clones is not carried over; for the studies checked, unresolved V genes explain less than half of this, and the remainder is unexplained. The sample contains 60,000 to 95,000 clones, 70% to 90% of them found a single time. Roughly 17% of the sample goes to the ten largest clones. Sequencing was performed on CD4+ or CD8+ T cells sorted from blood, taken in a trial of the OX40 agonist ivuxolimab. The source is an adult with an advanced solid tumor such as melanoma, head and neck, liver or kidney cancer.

The CDR3: CASSIRTSQAVGEQFF. The CDR3 DNA sequence: TGTGCCAGTAGTATAAGGACTAGCCAGGCGGTTGGTGAGCAGTTCTTC. The chain carries TRBV19 and TRBJ2-1; 8 nucleotides agree with TRBD2. V gave up 2 bases and J gave up 9 bases; unmatched junction bases: 12. CDR3 length equals 16 residues. CDR1 LNHDA and CDR2 SQIVND come from the germline V gene (reference sequence).

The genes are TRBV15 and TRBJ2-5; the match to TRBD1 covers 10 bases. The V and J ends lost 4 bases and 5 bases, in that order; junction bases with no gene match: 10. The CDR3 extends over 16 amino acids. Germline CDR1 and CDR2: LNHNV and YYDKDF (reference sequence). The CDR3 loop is CATSTLSGTGDETQYF. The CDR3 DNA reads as TGTGCCACCAGCACCCTTTCCGGGACAGGGGACGAGACCCAGTACTTC.

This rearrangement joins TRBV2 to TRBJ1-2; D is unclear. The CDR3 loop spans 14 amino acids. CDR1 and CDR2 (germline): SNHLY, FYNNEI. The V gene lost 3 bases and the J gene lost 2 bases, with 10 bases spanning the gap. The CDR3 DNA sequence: TGTGCCAGCAGTGATTTGGGGAACAACTATGGCTACACCTTC. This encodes CASSDLGNNYGYTF.

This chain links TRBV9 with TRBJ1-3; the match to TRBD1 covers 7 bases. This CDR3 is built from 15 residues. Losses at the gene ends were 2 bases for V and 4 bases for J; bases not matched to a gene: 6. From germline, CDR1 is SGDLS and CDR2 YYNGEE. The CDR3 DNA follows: TGTGCCAGCAGCGTCTCCTCAGGGGGGGGAAACACCATATATTTT. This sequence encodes CASSVSSGGGNTIYF. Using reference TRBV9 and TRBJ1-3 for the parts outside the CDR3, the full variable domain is DSGVTQTPKHLITATGQRVTLRCSPRSGDLSVYWYQQSLDQGLQFLIQYYNGEERAKGNILERFSAQQFPDLHSELNLSSLELGDSALYFCASSVSSGGGNTIYFGEGSWLTVV.

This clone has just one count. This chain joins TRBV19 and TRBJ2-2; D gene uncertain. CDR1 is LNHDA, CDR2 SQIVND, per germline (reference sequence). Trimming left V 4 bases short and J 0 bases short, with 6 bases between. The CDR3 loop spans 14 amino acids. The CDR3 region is CASSTISNTGELFF. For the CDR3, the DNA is TGTGCCAGTAGTACTATTTCGAACACCGGGGAGCTGTTTTTT. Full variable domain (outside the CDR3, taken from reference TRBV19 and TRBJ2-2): DGGITQSPKYLFRKEGQNVTLSCEQNLNHDAMYWYRQDPGQGLRLIYYSQIVNDFQKGDIAEGYSVSREKKESFPLTVTSAQKNPTAFYLCASSTISNTGELFFGEGSRLTVL.

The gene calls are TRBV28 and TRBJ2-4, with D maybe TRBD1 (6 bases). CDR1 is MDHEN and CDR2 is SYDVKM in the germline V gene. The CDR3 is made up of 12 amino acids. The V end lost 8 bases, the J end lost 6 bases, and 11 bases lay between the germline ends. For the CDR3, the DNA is TGTGCCAGCGGGGTCAGGGGAAACATTCAGTACTTC. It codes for CASGVRGNIQYF.

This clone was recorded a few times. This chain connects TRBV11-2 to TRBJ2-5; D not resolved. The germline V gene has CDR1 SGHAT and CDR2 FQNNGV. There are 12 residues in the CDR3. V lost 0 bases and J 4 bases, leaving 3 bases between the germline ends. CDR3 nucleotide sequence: TGTGCCAGCAGCTTAGATCGAGAGACCCAGTACTTC. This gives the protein CASSLDRETQYF.

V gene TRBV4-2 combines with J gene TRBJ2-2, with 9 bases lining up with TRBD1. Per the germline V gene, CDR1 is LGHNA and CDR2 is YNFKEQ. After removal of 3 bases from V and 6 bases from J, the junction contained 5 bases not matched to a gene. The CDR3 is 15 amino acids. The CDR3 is CASSQGQGISGELFF. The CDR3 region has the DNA TGTGCCAGCAGCCAGGGACAGGGCATCTCCGGGGAGCTGTTTTTT.

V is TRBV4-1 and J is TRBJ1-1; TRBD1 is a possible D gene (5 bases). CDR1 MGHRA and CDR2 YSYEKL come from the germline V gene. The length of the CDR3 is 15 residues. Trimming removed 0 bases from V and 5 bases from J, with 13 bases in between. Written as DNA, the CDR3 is TGCGCCAGCAGCCAAGATTCCCAGGGATGGACTGAAGCTTTCTTT. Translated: CASSQDSQGWTEAFF.

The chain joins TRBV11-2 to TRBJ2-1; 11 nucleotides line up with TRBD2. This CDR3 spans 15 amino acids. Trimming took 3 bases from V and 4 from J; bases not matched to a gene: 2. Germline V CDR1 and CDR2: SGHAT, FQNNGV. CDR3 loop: CASSLTSGTYNEQFF. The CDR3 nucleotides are TGTGCCAGCAGCTTGACTAGCGGGACTTACAATGAGCAGTTCTTC.

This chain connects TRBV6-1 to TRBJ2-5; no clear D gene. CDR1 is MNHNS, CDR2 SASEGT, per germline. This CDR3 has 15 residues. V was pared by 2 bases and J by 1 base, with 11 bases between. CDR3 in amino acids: CASSELSLGQETQYF. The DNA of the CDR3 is TGTGCCAGCAGTGAATTGAGTTTGGGCCAAGAGACCCAGTACTTC.

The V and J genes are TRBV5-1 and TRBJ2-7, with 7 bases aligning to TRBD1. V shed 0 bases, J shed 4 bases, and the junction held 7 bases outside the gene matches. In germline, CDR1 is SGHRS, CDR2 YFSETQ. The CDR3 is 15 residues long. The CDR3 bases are TGCGCCAGCAGCTTGGGACAGGGAGAAGTTTACGAGCAGTACTTC. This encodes CASSLGQGEVYEQYF.

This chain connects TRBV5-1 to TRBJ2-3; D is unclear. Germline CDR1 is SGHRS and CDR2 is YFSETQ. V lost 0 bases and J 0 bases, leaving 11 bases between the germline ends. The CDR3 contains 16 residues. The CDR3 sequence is CASSLDIGASTDTQYF. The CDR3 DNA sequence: TGCGCCAGCAGCTTGGATATCGGAGCTAGCACAGATACGCAGTATTTT. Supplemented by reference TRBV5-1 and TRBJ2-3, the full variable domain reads KAGVTQTPRYLIKTRGQQVTLSCSPISGHRSVSWYQQTPGQGLQFLFEYFSETQRNKGNFPGRFSGRQFSNSRSEMNVSTLELGDSALYLCASSLDIGASTDTQYFGPGTRLTVL.

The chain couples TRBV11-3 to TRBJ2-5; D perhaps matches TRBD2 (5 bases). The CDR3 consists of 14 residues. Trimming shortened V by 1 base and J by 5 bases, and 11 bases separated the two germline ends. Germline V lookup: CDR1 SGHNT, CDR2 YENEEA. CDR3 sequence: CASSLGKRAETQYF. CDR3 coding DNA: TGTGCCAGCAGCTTAGGGAAGAGGGCCGAGACCCAGTACTTC.

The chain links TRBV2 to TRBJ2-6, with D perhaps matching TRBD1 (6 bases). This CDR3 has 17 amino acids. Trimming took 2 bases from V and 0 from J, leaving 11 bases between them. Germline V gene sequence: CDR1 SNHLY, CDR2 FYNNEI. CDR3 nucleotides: TGTGCCAGCAGTGAACAGGGGACCTACTCTGGGGCCAACGTCCTGACTTTC. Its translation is CASSEQGTYSGANVLTF. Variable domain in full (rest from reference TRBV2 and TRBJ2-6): EPEVTQTPSHQVTQMGQEVILRCVPISNHLYFYWYRQILGQKVEFLVSFYNNEISEKSEIFDDQFSVERPDGSNFTLKIRSTKLEDSAMYFCASSEQGTYSGANVLTFGAGSRLTVL.

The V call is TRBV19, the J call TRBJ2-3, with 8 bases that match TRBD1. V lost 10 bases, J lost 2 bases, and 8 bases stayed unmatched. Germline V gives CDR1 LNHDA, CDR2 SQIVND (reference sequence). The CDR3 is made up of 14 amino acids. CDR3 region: CATIRTGPTDTQYF. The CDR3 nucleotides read TGTGCCACCATCAGGACAGGGCCCACAGATACGCAGTATTTT.

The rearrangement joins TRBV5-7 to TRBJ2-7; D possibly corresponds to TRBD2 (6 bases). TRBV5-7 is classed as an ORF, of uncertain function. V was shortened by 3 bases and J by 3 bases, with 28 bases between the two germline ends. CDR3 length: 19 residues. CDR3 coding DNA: TGTGCCAGCAGCTGTCGGCCCCCTGTTGAGCCGGGACTTCGCTACGAGCAGTACTTC. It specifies CASSCRPPVEPGLRYEQYF.

Here the CDR3 reads CSVAGYRQETQYF. Here the CDR3 DNA reads TGCAGCGTTGCGGGCTACCGTCAAGAGACCCAGTACTTC. The chain links TRBV29-1 to TRBJ2-5; no firm D call. Trimming removed 4 bases at V and 2 bases at J, with 11 bases between. This CDR3 comprises 13 residues. Germline CDR1 reads SQVTM; CDR2 reads ANQGSEA.

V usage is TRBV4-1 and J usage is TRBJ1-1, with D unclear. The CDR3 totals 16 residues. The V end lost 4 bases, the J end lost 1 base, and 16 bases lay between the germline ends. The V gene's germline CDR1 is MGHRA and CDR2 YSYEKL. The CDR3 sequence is CASSRIIRVPNTEAFF. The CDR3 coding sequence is TGCGCCAGCAGCCGTATTATTAGGGTTCCGAACACTGAAGCTTTCTTT.

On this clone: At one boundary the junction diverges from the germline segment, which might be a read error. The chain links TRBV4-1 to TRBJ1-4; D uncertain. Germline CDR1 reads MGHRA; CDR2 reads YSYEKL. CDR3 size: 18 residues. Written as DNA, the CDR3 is TGCGCCAGCGGCCAACCCGATTTGGGCCGTATACCGGATGAAAAACTGTTTTTT. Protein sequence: CASGQPDLGRIPDEKLFF.

The CDR3 sequence is CASSQAGVYTQYF. DNA of the CDR3: TGTGCCAGCAGTCAGGCGGGAGTGTATACGCAGTATTTT. The V call is TRBV6-5, the J call TRBJ2-3; TRBD2 matches at 7 bases. The CDR3 loop spans 13 amino acids. Germline CDR1 reads MNHEY; CDR2 reads SVGAGI. Trimming at V came to 5 bases and at J to 7 bases, leaving 6 bases not matched to a gene.

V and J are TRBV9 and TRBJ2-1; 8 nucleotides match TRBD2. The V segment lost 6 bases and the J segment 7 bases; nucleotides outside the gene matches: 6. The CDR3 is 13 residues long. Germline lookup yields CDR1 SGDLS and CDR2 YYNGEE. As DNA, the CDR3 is TGTGCCAGCAACGGGGGGGGCTGGAATGAGCAGTTCTTC. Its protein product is CASNGGGWNEQFF.

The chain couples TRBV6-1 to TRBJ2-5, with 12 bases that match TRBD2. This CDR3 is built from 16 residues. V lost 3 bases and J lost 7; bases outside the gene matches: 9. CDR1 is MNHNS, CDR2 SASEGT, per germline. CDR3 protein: CASSEGLAGGLGTQYF. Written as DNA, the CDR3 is TGTGCCAGCAGTGAGGGTCTAGCGGGAGGGCTTGGGACCCAGTACTTC.

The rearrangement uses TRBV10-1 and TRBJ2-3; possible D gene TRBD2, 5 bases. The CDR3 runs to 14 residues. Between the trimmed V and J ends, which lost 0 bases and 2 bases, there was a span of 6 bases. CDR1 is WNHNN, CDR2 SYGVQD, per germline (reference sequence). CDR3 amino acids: CASSESRDTDTQYF. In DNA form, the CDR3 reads TGCGCCAGCAGTGAGTCGAGGGACACAGATACGCAGTATTTT.